The rows below give T cell receptor beta chains drawn from one sample of a study of post-analysis software for immune sequencing data. MiXCR, applied by TCRdb to the PCR reads, yields one record per CDR3 protein. The table shows about 500,000 distinct CDR3 sequences, with roughly 45% occurring only once. Sequencing was carried out using blood. These receptors were obtained from a girl aged 10 to 17 with multiple sclerosis. CDR3s include the opening cysteine and the closing phenylalanine or tryptophan. Each record gives: D gene, V gene, clone size, J gene, CDR3 protein, CDR3 DNA. A D gene is named only where the DNA matches it firmly. Size tells how often a clone was seen (once, few, many) or the class of an expanded clone, and some rows leave it out.

TRBD2,TRBV7-2,few,TRBJ2-2,CASSPRNNPGLNTGELFF,TGTGCCAGCAGCCCGCGAAACAACCCGGGACTAAACACCGGGGAGCTGTTTTTT
-,TRBV12-5,once,TRBJ1-1,CASGFDGNTEAFF,TGTGCTAGTGGTTTTGACGGGAACACTGAAGCTTTCTTT
TRBD1,TRBV6-5,few,TRBJ2-7,CASSYGTGDGYEQYF,TGTGCCAGCAGTTACGGGACAGGTGATGGGTACGAGCAGTACTTC
-,TRBV28,-,TRBJ2-3,CASSPLVDTQYF,TGTGCCAGTAGCCCCCTAGTAGATACGCAGTATTTT
-,TRBV20-1,-,TRBJ1-2,CSGGMVGTYGYTF,TGCAGTGGAGGGATGGTAGGGACCTATGGCTACACCTTC
-,TRBV15,-,TRBJ2-5,CATSSGSGRVRETQYF,TGTGCCACCAGCAGTGGATCTGGCAGGGTGAGGGAGACCCAGTACTTC
-,TRBV13,-,TRBJ2-3,CASMRSGGEDTQYF,TGTGCCAGCATGAGGTCGGGTGGAGAAGATACGCAGTATTTT
-,TRBV3-1,-,TRBJ2-6,CASSPTFSGANVLTF,TGTGCCAGCAGCCCGACCTTCTCTGGGGCCAACGTCCTGACTTTC
TRBD1,TRBV6-1,-,TRBJ2-7,CASCTGGLFYEQYF,TGTGCCAGCTGTACAGGGGGCCTATTCTACGAGCAGTACTTC
TRBD2,TRBV28,-,TRBJ2-5,CASISRPTSGQETQYF,TGTGCCAGCATCTCAAGACCGACTAGCGGACAAGAGACCCAGTACTTC
-,TRBV20-1,-,TRBJ1-6,CSAGVSSYNSPLHF,TGCAGTGCCGGGGTCAGCTCCTATAATTCGCCCCTCCACTTT
TRBD1,TRBV20-1,-,TRBJ1-5,CSVRPGQNGQPQHF,TGCAGTGTTAGACCGGGACAGAATGGTCAGCCCCAGCATTTT
-,TRBV5-1,-,TRBJ2-3,CASSLKSSTDTQYF,TGCGCCAGCAGCTTGAAGTCTAGCACAGATACGCAGTATTTT
-,TRBV4-2,few,TRBJ2-1,CASSQGGDGPEAYNEQFF,TGTGCCAGCAGCCAAGGGGGGGACGGGCCCGAGGCCTACAATGAGCAGTTCTTC
TRBD1,TRBV7-2,-,TRBJ1-5,CASSPQVRGRSRQPQHF,TGTGCCAGCAGCCCCCAGGTCAGGGGGCGTTCACGACAGCCCCAGCATTTT
TRBD1,TRBV29-1,-,TRBJ1-2,CSVLDRGNRNGYTF,TGCAGCGTCCTGGACAGGGGGAACCGGAATGGCTACACCTTC
-,TRBV12-3/TRBV12-4,-,TRBJ2-2,CASIELGGSLGTGELFF,TGTGCCAGCATTGAATTAGGGGGTTCGCTTGGCACCGGGGAGCTGTTTTTT
TRBD1,TRBV10-3,-,TRBJ2-5,CAISETGGETQYF,TGTGCCATCAGTGAGACAGGGGGCGAGACCCAGTACTTC
TRBD1,TRBV7-8,-,TRBJ1-4,CASSPSGGPEKLFF,TGTGCCAGCAGCCCCTCAGGGGGCCCAGAAAAACTGTTTTTT
-,TRBV11-2,-,TRBJ2-1,CASSLVRAIAGNEQFF,TGTGCCAGCAGCTTAGTGAGGGCTATCGCAGGCAATGAGCAGTTCTTC
-,TRBV10-3,-,TRBJ2-7,CAISESNSYNEQYF,TGTGCTATCAGTGAGTCTAACTCCTACAATGAGCAGTACTTC
TRBD1,TRBV29-1,once,TRBJ2-1,CSAWTGLSYNEQFF,TGCAGCGCCTGGACAGGTCTCTCCTACAATGAGCAGTTCTTC
TRBD1,TRBV5-1,-,TRBJ2-1,CTSSSGTGSHEQFF,TGCACCAGCAGCTCCGGGACAGGGAGTCATGAGCAGTTCTTC
-,TRBV7-8,-,TRBJ2-7,CASSPFETGEQYF,TGTGCCAGCAGCCCCTTCGAGACGGGGGAGCAGTACTTC
TRBD1,TRBV20-1,-,TRBJ2-1,CSARGRGVLRTGGLEEQFF,TGCAGTGCTAGAGGACGAGGTGTCCTGAGGACAGGGGGCCTTGAAGAGCAGTTCTTC
-,TRBV28,once,TRBJ1-1,CASSSPATEENTEAFF,TGTGCCAGCAGTTCACCGGCGACGGAGGAGAACACTGAAGCTTTCTTT
-,TRBV28,few,TRBJ2-7,CASSSPTGSYEQYF,TGTGCCAGCAGTTCCCCGACAGGATCCTACGAGCAGTACTTC
-,TRBV29-1,-,TRBJ1-2,CSVETQESYGYTF,TGCAGCGTTGAAACCCAGGAGAGCTATGGCTACACCTTC
TRBD1,TRBV10-3,-,TRBJ2-1,CAISERQGGYNEQFF,TGTGCCATCAGTGAAAGACAGGGGGGATACAATGAGCAGTTCTTC
-,TRBV4-1,-,TRBJ1-6,CASSQDTGLGWSHNSPLHF,TGCGCCAGCAGCCAAGACACGGGGTTAGGCTGGTCTCATAATTCACCCCTCCACTTT
TRBD2,TRBV4-1,-,TRBJ2-3,CASSQTLAGISDTQYF,TGCGCCAGCAGCCAAACACTAGCGGGAATATCAGATACGCAGTATTTT
TRBD2,TRBV5-1,few,TRBJ2-7,CASSLDSGLSYEQYF,TGCGCCAGCAGCTTGGATAGCGGGTTATCCTACGAGCAGTACTTC
-,TRBV2,-,TRBJ1-1,CASSEDGTNTEAFF,TGTGCCAGCAGTGAAGACGGCACGAACACTGAAGCTTTCTTT
TRBD2,TRBV7-2,-,TRBJ2-1,CASSGAGGPFNEQFF,TGTGCCAGCAGCGGGGCGGGAGGGCCATTCAATGAGCAGTTCTTC
-,TRBV5-1,-,TRBJ1-1,CTSSLGEQITEAFF,TGCACCAGCAGCCTAGGGGAACAGATAACTGAAGCTTTCTTT
-,TRBV7-3,many,TRBJ2-1,CASSLTGSSYNEQFF,TGTGCCAGCAGCTTGACTGGAAGCTCCTACAATGAGCAGTTCTTC
-,TRBV7-2,many,TRBJ2-5,CASSRTISRETQYF,TGTGCCAGCAGCCGGACTATCTCTAGAGAGACCCAGTACTTC